A single sample is the source of the 17 T cell receptor beta chains below, sequenced in a study of blood T cell repertoires in COVID-19. The data were produced by immunoSEQ multiplex PCR, yet TCRdb's version contains in-frame clones alone and is incomplete. The sample lists 300,000 to 350,000 clones; about 93% were seen once. Sequencing used peripheral blood. The receptors come from a woman in her 30s with COVID-19, enrolled during active disease.

The J gene is TRBJ2-7, the V gene TRBV27; 7 bases align to TRBD1. CDR3 size: 15 residues. Germline V gene data show CDR1 as MNHEY and CDR2 as SMNVEV (reference sequence). Trimming removed 0 bases from V and 5 bases from J; junction bases left unmatched: 7. CDR3 nucleotides: TGTGCCAGCAGTTTATCAAGGCAGGGGGTCCACGAGCAGTACTTC. Amino acid sequence: CASSLSRQGVHEQYF.

The rearrangement links TRBV5-4 to TRBJ2-7; D is unclear. The CDR3 totals 12 residues. Deletions cut 7 bases from V and 0 bases from J, with 8 bases between. Germline-derived CDR1 and CDR2 are SGHNT and YYREEE (reference sequence). The CDR3 is CASGPSSYEQYF. The CDR3 coding sequence is TGTGCCAGCGGTCCGAGCTCCTACGAGCAGTACTTC.

The chain employs TRBV18 and TRBJ2-5, with D perhaps matching TRBD1 (5 bases). The V end lost 1 base, the J end lost 5 bases, and 8 bases lay between the germline ends. In germline, CDR1 is KGHSH, CDR2 LQKENI. The CDR3 contains 13 residues. The CDR3 is CASSPLRAETQYF. CDR3 DNA: TGTGCCAGCTCACCACTCAGGGCGGAGACCCAGTACTTC.

The chain carries TRBV7-3 and TRBJ2-5; 13 bases agree with TRBD2. Trimming removed 5 bases from V and 3 bases from J; junction bases left unmatched: 6. The CDR3 length is 16 residues. Germline V CDR1 and CDR2: SGHTA, FQGTGA. This chain's CDR3 is CASSGTSGKSKETQYF. The CDR3 coding sequence is TGTGCCAGCAGCGGGACTAGCGGGAAATCGAAAGAGACCCAGTACTTC.

The chain joins TRBV7-9 to TRBJ2-1; D possibly corresponds to TRBD1 (6 bases). This CDR3 has 19 amino acids. V shed 4 bases and J shed 1 base, with 23 bases lying between them. The germline V gene has CDR1 SEHNR and CDR2 FQNEAQ (reference sequence). The CDR3 DNA is TGTGCCAGCAGCTCCAACGGTGGGGGCGCATCGGGATCCTACAATGAGCAGTTCTTC. It specifies CASSSNGGGASGSYNEQFF.

V gene TRBV7-3 combines with J gene TRBJ2-3, with TRBD1 matching 7 bases. CDR1 and CDR2 (germline): SGHTA, FQGTGA. This CDR3 contains 14 residues. V trimming: 5 bases; J trimming: 6 bases; junction bases outside the gene matches: 8. The chain's CDR3 is CASSPQGSGDTQYF. The CDR3 nucleotides read TGTGCCAGCAGCCCACAGGGGAGTGGGGATACGCAGTATTTT.

The chain uses TRBV18 and TRBJ2-7; 8 nucleotides match TRBD2. Germline CDR1 and CDR2: KGHSH and LQKENI. Germline trimming cut 2 bases from V and 2 bases from J; bases unmatched to any gene: 5. This CDR3 has 15 residues. DNA of the CDR3: TGTGCCAGCTCACCAAGGGCGGGAGGCACCTACGAGCAGTACTTC. This sequence encodes CASSPRAGGTYEQYF.

The V gene is TRBV12-5, the J gene TRBJ2-7, with TRBD2 identical over 9 bases. The CDR3 totals 14 residues. Per germline, CDR1 LGHNT and CDR2 FRNRAP. Trimming cost V 7 bases and J 4 bases; bases outside gene matches: 8. The CDR3 is CASDPASGKYEQYF. The CDR3 nucleotides are TGTGCTAGTGACCCGGCTAGCGGGAAATACGAGCAGTACTTC.

V usage is TRBV9 and J usage is TRBJ2-2; D is undetermined. The CDR3 has 13 residues. Germline CDR1 and CDR2: SGDLS and YYNGEE. Trimming shortened V by 4 bases and J by 5 bases, and 9 bases separated the two germline ends. CDR3 amino acids: CASSPTVTGELFF. In nucleotides, the CDR3 is TGTGCCAGCAGCCCTACAGTAACCGGGGAGCTGTTTTTT. The entire variable domain, with the rest obtained from reference TRBV9 and TRBJ2-2, is as follows: DSGVTQTPKHLITATGQRVTLRCSPRSGDLSVYWYQQSLDQGLQFLIQYYNGEERAKGNILERFSAQQFPDLHSELNLSSLELGDSALYFCASSPTVTGELFFGEGSRLTVL.

DNA of the CDR3: TGTGCCAGCAGCCACCGGGACAGGGAAGCTTTCTTT. Encoded protein: CASSHRDREAFF. The chain recombines TRBV5-6 with TRBJ1-1, with 8 nucleotides matching TRBD1. This CDR3 contains 12 residues. The V segment lost 4 bases and the J segment 8 bases; nucleotides outside the gene matches: 4. Germline-derived CDR1 and CDR2 are SGHDT and YYEEEE.

This chain uses TRBV5-1 with TRBJ2-7; TRBD1 agrees at 10 bases. Germline CDR1 reads SGHRS; CDR2 reads YFSETQ. After removal of 2 bases from V and 6 bases from J, the junction contained 5 bases not matched to a gene. CDR3 length: 14 amino acids. The CDR3 bases are TGCGCCAGCAGCTTACCGGGACAGGGGCGCGAGCAGTACTTC. Amino acids: CASSLPGQGREQYF.

The rearrangement joins TRBV4-1 to TRBJ2-1; 10 positions match TRBD2. V lost 7 bases and J lost 7; bases outside the gene matches: 7. This CDR3 comprises 14 residues. CDR1 is MGHRA and CDR2 is YSYEKL in the germline V gene. CDR3 in DNA: TGCGCCAGCACGAGAGCGGGAGGGAAGAATGAGCAGTTCTTC. It codes for CASTRAGGKNEQFF.

The CDR3 protein is CASSVQTADWDEQFF. CDR3 DNA: TGTGCCAGCAGCGTACAGACGGCTGACTGGGATGAGCAGTTCTTC. This chain uses TRBV9 with TRBJ2-1; unclear D gene. The germline CDR1 and CDR2 sequences are SGDLS and YYNGEE. The CDR3 is made up of 15 amino acids. Between the trimmed V and J ends, which lost 1 base and 8 bases, there was a span of 16 bases.

This chain joins TRBV28 and TRBJ1-1; 8 nucleotides align to TRBD1. The CDR3 spans 16 residues. V shed 5 bases, J shed 0 bases, and the junction held 8 bases outside the gene matches. Looked up from germline, CDR1 is MDHEN and CDR2 is SYDVKM. This chain's CDR3 is CASSPFGGQVNTEAFF. The DNA of the CDR3 is TGTGCCAGCAGTCCGTTTGGGGGACAGGTGAACACTGAAGCTTTCTTT.

This clone appeared a single time. The chain joins TRBV6-6 to TRBJ2-7; possible D gene TRBD1, 6 bases. Germline CDR1 and CDR2: MNHNY and SVGAGI (reference sequence). Trimming removed 5 bases at V and 4 bases at J, with 9 bases between. The CDR3 spans 12 residues. CDR3 sequence: CASSGTPYEQYF. DNA of the CDR3: TGTGCCAGCAGTGGGACACCTTACGAGCAGTACTTC.

This clone has a handful of counts. This sequence joins TRBV19 and TRBJ1-5; a weak D match, TRBD1 (5 bases). CDR1 LNHDA and CDR2 SQIVND come from the germline V gene (reference sequence). The CDR3 runs 16 residues. Trimming removed 3 bases at V and 2 bases at J, with 14 bases between. The CDR3 DNA reads TGTGCCAGTAGTATTGGGCGGGGGGTAGGCAATCAGCCCCAGCATTTT. This encodes CASSIGRGVGNQPQHF.

The V gene is TRBV6-2 or TRBV6-3, the J gene TRBJ2-7, with D maybe TRBD2 (6 bases). The ends were cut back, 2 bases at V and 7 bases at J, with 18 bases in the middle. Germline V gene lookup returns CDR1 MNHEY and CDR2 SVGEGT. This CDR3 comprises 15 residues. Here the CDR3 reads CASSYGGAQLGEQYF. The CDR3 region has the DNA TGTGCCAGCAGTTACGGCGGGGCACAGCTGGGGGAGCAGTACTTC.